This T cell receptor beta chain was recorded in a study of T cell changes during pregnancy in multiple sclerosis. This CDR3 comprises 15 residues. Germline V gene sequence: CDR1 LGHNA, CDR2 YNFKEQ. The V gene end was trimmed by 2 bases and the J gene end by 4 bases; junction bases not matched to a gene: 3. The data were produced by immunoSEQ multiplex PCR, yet TCRdb's version contains in-frame clones alone and is incomplete. The sample holds about 55,000 clones, around 94% seen once. V is TRBV4-2 and J is TRBJ2-3; 10 bases fit TRBD2. This TCR was recovered from a female donor with multiple sclerosis, enrolled in a pregnancy study. Here the sequenced sample was CD8+ T cells from peripheral blood mononuclear cells, taken after pregnancy. In DNA form, the CDR3 reads TGTGCCAGCAGCCAACTAGCGGGAGAGGCAGATACGCAGTATTTT. Protein: CASSQLAGEADTQYF.